Presented here are 24 T cell receptor beta chains from one specimen sequenced in a study of blood T cells in healthy people across ages. Then a second PCR, running about 6 to 12 cycles, was carried out with a sample-barcoded 5' primer and a J-beta primer mix. MiXCR was run by TCRdb on the 5' RACE reads, yielding one entry per CDR3 protein. The sample lists under 850,000 distinct CDR3 sequences; around 36% were seen once. The sequenced sample was blood. Receptors originate from a man between 18 and 35 years old in good health.

The genes are TRBV4-3 and TRBJ2-7, with D unclear. The end of the DNA aligns better with TRBJ2-5, so the J call may be wrong. Germline lookup yields CDR1 LGHNA and CDR2 YSLEER. The CDR3 has 15 amino acids. In DNA form, the CDR3 reads TGCGCCAGCAGCCAAGATGGTCGGAGTGGGGAGACCCAGTACTTC. Residues: CASSQDGRSGETQYF.

The J gene is TRBJ1-5, the V gene TRBV7-9; perhaps TRBD1 as D (6 bases). Germline CDR1 is SEHNR and CDR2 is FQNEAQ (reference sequence). V shed 4 bases and J shed 1 base, with 8 bases lying between them. The CDR3 is 14 residues long. CDR3 amino acids: CASSSGVSNQPQHF. CDR3 coding DNA: TGTGCCAGCAGCTCAGGGGTGAGCAATCAGCCCCAGCATTTT.

This clonotype was recorded only once. The chain is built from TRBV20-1 and TRBJ2-2; 7 bases are a match to TRBD2. The germline V gene encodes CDR1 DFQATT and CDR2 SNEGSKA (reference sequence). Unmatched junction bases numbered 11, after V lost 2 bases and J lost 8 bases. This CDR3 spans 15 amino acids. As DNA, the CDR3 is TGCAGTGCTAGAACAGGTCGCGGGGGTTCTGGGGAGCTGTTTTTT. Its protein is CSARTGRGGSGELFF.

The chain joins TRBV7-8 to TRBJ1-2; D perhaps matches TRBD1 (5 bases). The CDR3 is made up of 16 amino acids. Trimming removed 6 bases from V and 0 bases from J, with 17 bases in between. Germline CDR1 reads SGHVS; CDR2 reads FQNEAQ. CDR3 sequence reads: CASSSTRGTANYGYTF. CDR3 coding DNA: TGTGCCAGCAGTTCTACCCGCGGGACGGCTAACTATGGCTACACCTTC.

The V call is TRBV3-1, the J call TRBJ1-1; D is unclear. CDR3 length equals 13 residues. Germline values: CDR1 LGHDT, CDR2 YNNKEL (reference sequence). Deletions cut 5 bases from V and 5 bases from J, with 12 bases between. CDR3 protein: CASSSFGETEAFF. CDR3 bases: TGTGCCAGCAGCTCGTTTGGGGAGACTGAAGCTTTCTTT.

The rearrangement links TRBV20-1 to TRBJ2-5; unclear D gene. TRBJ2-7 matches the DNA end more closely, so the J call is doubtful. This CDR3 spans 14 amino acids. In germline, CDR1 is DFQATT, CDR2 SNEGSKA (reference sequence). CDR3 nucleotides: TGCAGTGCTAGAGATCGGCTAAGTATAGTCGAGCAGTACTTC. It translates to CSARDRLSIVEQYF.

The rearrangement links TRBV19 to TRBJ1-5, with 10 bases that match TRBD1. CDR1 and CDR2 (germline): LNHDA, SQIVND (reference sequence). This CDR3 is built from 16 residues. The V segment lost 9 bases and the J segment 3 bases; nucleotides outside the gene matches: 11. CDR3 protein: CASRRDRGSNNQPQHF. For the CDR3, the DNA is TGTGCCAGCCGGAGGGACAGGGGTTCAAACAATCAGCCCCAGCATTTT.

The rearrangement joins TRBV11-2 to TRBJ1-1, with D possibly being TRBD1 (5 bases). V lost 3 bases to trimming and J lost 1 base, with 12 bases between them. Germline V gives CDR1 SGHAT, CDR2 FQNNGV. CDR3 length equals 15 residues. As DNA, the CDR3 is TGTGCCAGCAGCTTGAGGGGCCTCCCGAACACTGAAGCTTTCTTT. Residues: CASSLRGLPNTEAFF.

V is TRBV20-1 and J is TRBJ2-1; possibly TRBD1 for D (6 bases). The CDR3 runs 12 residues. Trimming took off 6 bases at V and 8 bases at J, with 14 bases between the two ends. Germline loops: CDR1 DFQATT, CDR2 SNEGSKA (reference sequence). The CDR3 loop is CSALRQEDEQFF. The CDR3 bases are TGCAGTGCACTGAGACAGGAAGATGAGCAGTTCTTC.

In this sample, this clonotype turned up a few times. The gene calls are TRBV7-9 and TRBJ1-2; D is possibly TRBD1 (6 bases). CDR1 is SEHNR, CDR2 FQNEAQ, per germline (reference sequence). The CDR3 covers 14 residues. V gave up 2 bases and J gave up 8 bases, with 15 bases separating them. As DNA, the CDR3 is TGTGCCAGCAGCTTAACGGTGGGGGGCGAAGGCTACACCTTC. Translated, it gives CASSLTVGGEGYTF.

This clonotype occurred many times. The V and J genes are TRBV7-2 and TRBJ2-3; 8 bases are a match to TRBD1. This CDR3 contains 14 residues. From germline, CDR1 is SGHTA and CDR2 FQGNSA. Trimming cost V 5 bases and J 5 bases; bases outside gene matches: 6. The CDR3 loop reads CASSLDREKDTQYF. CDR3 nucleotide sequence: TGTGCCAGCAGCCTGGACAGGGAAAAAGATACGCAGTATTTT.

This clonotype was detected ten times or more. V and J are TRBV20-1 and TRBJ1-1; no firm D call. The V gene lost 2 bases and the J gene lost 2 bases, with 15 bases spanning the gap. CDR1 DFQATT and CDR2 SNEGSKA come from the germline V gene (reference sequence). This CDR3 contains 15 residues. CDR3 coding DNA: TGCAGTGCTAGACCCCACAACAGCGCCAACACTGAAGCTTTCTTT. Amino acids: CSARPHNSANTEAFF.

This clonotype was seen a few times. The chain is built from TRBV5-1 and TRBJ2-7; D call uncertain. Per the germline V gene, CDR1 is SGHRS and CDR2 is YFSETQ. V shed 5 bases and J shed 0 bases, with 9 bases lying between them. The CDR3 contains 13 residues. The CDR3 protein is CASRAIPSYEQYF. CDR3 DNA sequence: TGCGCCAGCAGGGCCATACCCTCCTACGAGCAGTACTTC.

About this clonotype itself: A clone one base away is much larger, so this may be a read error. The V call is TRBV29-1, the J call TRBJ2-3; tentatively, D is TRBD1 (6 bases). The V gene's germline CDR1 is SQVTM and CDR2 ANQGSEA. The CDR3 has 12 residues. V dropped 6 bases and J dropped 4 bases, with 11 bases sitting between them. The CDR3 bases are TGCAGCGTGATCAGGGGCGCAGATACGCAGTATTTT. It yields the protein CSVIRGADTQYF.

In this sample, this clonotype turned up once. The V gene is TRBV6-6, the J gene TRBJ2-7, with TRBD1 matching over 7 bases. Germline CDR1 and CDR2: MNHNY and SVGAGI (reference sequence). Trimming removed 9 bases from V and 5 bases from J; junction bases left unmatched: 10. This CDR3 region has 13 residues. The CDR3 protein is CASSNGQDDEQYF. The CDR3 DNA reads TGTGCCAGTAGTAACGGACAGGACGACGAGCAGTACTTC.

This clonotype was counted between two and nine times. The rearrangement joins TRBV25-1 to TRBJ2-5; 8 bases align to TRBD2. The end of the DNA fits TRBJ2-1 better, so the J call may be wrong. The CDR3 spans 18 residues. CDR1 MGHDK and CDR2 SYGVNS come from the germline V gene. The CDR3 DNA sequence: TGTGCCAGCAGTGTACGGCGGGGGGCCTATGCCAACCAAGAGACCCAGTTCTTC. As protein: CASSVRRGAYANQETQFF.

The V and J genes are TRBV6-2 or TRBV6-3 and TRBJ2-3; D is perhaps TRBD1 or TRBD2 (5 bases each). The V gene's germline CDR1 is MNHEY and CDR2 SVGEGT. With 2 bases removed from V and 6 bases from J, the gap between germline ends came to 12 bases. The CDR3 spans 14 residues. DNA of the CDR3: TGTGCCAGCAGTTACGACGGGGACGAGGATACGCAGTATTTT. It yields the protein CASSYDGDEDTQYF.

The chain joins TRBV3-1 to TRBJ2-7, with a possible D match to TRBD2 (5 bases). Germline loops: CDR1 LGHDT, CDR2 YNNKEL (reference sequence). The CDR3 loop spans 14 amino acids. V shed 0 bases and J shed 12 bases, with 18 bases lying between them. The CDR3, as DNA: TGTGCCAGCAGCCAAGAAGGAGCGGAAGAGACCCTGTACTTC. Translated: CASSQEGAEETLYF.

The chain joins TRBV4-3 to TRBJ2-5; the match to TRBD2 covers 7 bases. CDR3 length: 16 residues. Germline CDR1 reads LGHNA; CDR2 reads YSLEER. The V segment lost 0 bases and the J segment 2 bases; nucleotides outside the gene matches: 6. The CDR3: CASSQDWRGIQETQYF. The CDR3 DNA follows: TGCGCCAGCAGCCAAGATTGGCGGGGGATACAAGAGACCCAGTACTTC.

About this clonotype itself: The junction shows a germline mismatch at one end, possibly a read error. This chain joins TRBV5-1 and TRBJ2-7; D is ambiguous. CDR3 length: 13 amino acids. CDR1 and CDR2 (germline): SGHRS, YFSETQ. CDR3 nucleotides: TGCGTCAGCAGCTGGGCCCACTCCTACGAGCAGTACTTC. Translating gives CVSSWAHSYEQYF.

This clonotype was counted at least ten times. The chain joins TRBV7-2 to TRBJ1-1, with 8 bases that match TRBD1. The CDR3 sequence is 13 residues long. Germline lookup yields CDR1 SGHTA and CDR2 FQGNSA. Trimming took 4 bases from V and 5 from J; bases not matched to a gene: 3. CDR3 residues: CASSSDRGTEAFF. DNA for the CDR3: TGTGCCAGCAGCTCCGACAGGGGTACTGAAGCTTTCTTT.

This clonotype has a handful of counts. The V gene is TRBV6-5, the J gene TRBJ1-2; D may be TRBD1 (6 bases). This CDR3 region has 13 residues. V lost 7 bases and J lost 3, with 12 bases in between. Germline V gene lookup returns CDR1 MNHEY and CDR2 SVGAGI. The CDR3 spells CASNRAGDYGYTF. CDR3 coding DNA: TGTGCCAGCAACCGCGCAGGGGACTATGGCTACACCTTC.

This clonotype has only one observation. The chain couples TRBV27 to TRBJ2-3, with 10 bases lining up with TRBD1. V lost 3 bases, J lost 2 bases, and 8 bases stayed unmatched. Germline values: CDR1 MNHEY, CDR2 SMNVEV (reference sequence). This CDR3 has 17 residues. The CDR3 spells CASSFLPGQGPTDTQYF. In nucleotides, the CDR3 is TGTGCCAGCAGTTTCCTACCGGGACAGGGGCCCACAGATACGCAGTATTTT.

V and J are TRBV7-2 and TRBJ2-7; D possibly matches TRBD1 or TRBD2 (5 bases each). The germline V gene has CDR1 SGHTA and CDR2 FQGNSA. Between the trimmed V and J ends, which lost 5 bases and 7 bases, there was a span of 15 bases. This CDR3 spans 13 amino acids. The CDR3 DNA reads as TGTGCCAGCAGCCCCCTCAGGGACCATGAGCAGTACTTC. Amino acid sequence: CASSPLRDHEQYF.